This T cell receptor (beta chain) was sequenced for a study of blood T cell repertoires in COVID-19. Study-wide context: Sites in the United States, Italy and Spain provided acute and convalescent COVID-19 samples. From T cells, B-cell-depleted T cells, or PBMCs came the material, which was cDNA or gDNA.

CDR3 length equals 14 residues. The germline V and J ends were trimmed by 5 bases and 0 bases, with 10 bases remaining between them. Germline CDR1 is LNHDA and CDR2 is SQIVND (reference sequence). All enrollees were roughly 18 to 90 years old and from approximately 25 US areas. This clone was picked up a small number of times. The repertoire was sequenced with immunoSEQ multiplex PCR; TCRdb's copy has only in-frame clones and lacks some. The sample yields hundreds of thousands of clones, about 90% seen once. This chain links TRBV19 with TRBJ1-1; D not certain. Sequenced sample: PBMCs or T cells enriched from blood (not recorded which). This receptor was obtained from a young woman with acute COVID-19. The CDR3 DNA reads TGTGCCAGTAGTGTAGGGCAGTTGAACACTGAAGCTTTCTTT. This sequence encodes CASSVGQLNTEAFF. The complete variable domain, with remaining parts taken from reference TRBV19 and TRBJ1-1, reads DGGITQSPKYLFRKEGQNVTLSCEQNLNHDAMYWYRQDPGQGLRLIYYSQIVNDFQKGDIAEGYSVSREKKESFPLTVTSAQKNPTAFYLCASSVGQLNTEAFFGQGTRLTVV.